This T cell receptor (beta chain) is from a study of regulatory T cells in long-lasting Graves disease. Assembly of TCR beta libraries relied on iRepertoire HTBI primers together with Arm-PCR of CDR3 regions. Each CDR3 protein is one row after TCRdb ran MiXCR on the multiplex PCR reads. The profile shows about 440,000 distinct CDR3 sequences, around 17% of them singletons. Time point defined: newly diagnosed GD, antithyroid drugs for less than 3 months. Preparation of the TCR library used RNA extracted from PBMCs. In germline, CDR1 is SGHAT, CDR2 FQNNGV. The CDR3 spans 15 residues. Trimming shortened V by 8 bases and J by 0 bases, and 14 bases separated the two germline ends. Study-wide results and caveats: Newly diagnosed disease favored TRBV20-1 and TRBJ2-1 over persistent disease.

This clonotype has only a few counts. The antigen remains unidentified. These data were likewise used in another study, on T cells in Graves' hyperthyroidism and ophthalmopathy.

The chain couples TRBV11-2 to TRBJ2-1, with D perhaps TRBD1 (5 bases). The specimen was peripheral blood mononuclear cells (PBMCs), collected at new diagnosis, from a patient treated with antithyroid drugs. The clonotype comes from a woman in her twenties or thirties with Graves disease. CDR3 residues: CASGRRQYSYNEQFF. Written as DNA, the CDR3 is TGTGCCAGCGGTCGTCGACAGTACTCCTACAATGAGCAGTTCTTC.